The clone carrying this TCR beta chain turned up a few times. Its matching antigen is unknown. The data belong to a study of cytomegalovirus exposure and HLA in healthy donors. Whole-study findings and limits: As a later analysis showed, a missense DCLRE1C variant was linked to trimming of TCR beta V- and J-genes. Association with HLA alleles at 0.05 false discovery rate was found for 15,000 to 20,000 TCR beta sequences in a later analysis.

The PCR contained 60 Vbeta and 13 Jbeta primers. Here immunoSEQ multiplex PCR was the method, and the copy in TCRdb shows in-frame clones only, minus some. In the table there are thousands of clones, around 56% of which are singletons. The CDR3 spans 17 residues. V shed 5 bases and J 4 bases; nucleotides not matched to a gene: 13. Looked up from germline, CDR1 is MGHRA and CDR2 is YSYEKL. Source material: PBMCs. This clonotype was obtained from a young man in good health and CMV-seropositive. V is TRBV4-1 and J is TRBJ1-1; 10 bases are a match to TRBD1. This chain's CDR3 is CASSYEPVRDRGTEAFF. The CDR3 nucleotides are TGCGCCAGCAGCTATGAGCCTGTTCGGGACAGGGGCACTGAAGCTTTCTTT.